The 6 T cell receptor beta chains below come from one sample, sequenced in a study of cytomegalovirus exposure and HLA in healthy donors. Method: immunoSEQ multiplex PCR; TCRdb's copy keeps in-frame clones and lacks some. Counted here are more than 300,000 clones, 86% occurring once; the ten biggest clones make up roughly 0.75%. Sequencing was carried out using PBMCs. The receptors were sampled from a woman aged 18-29 years in good health and CMV-seronegative.

A remark on this clone: The junction departs from germline at one end; a sequencing error may be responsible. This rearrangement joins TRBV20-1 to TRBJ1-2, with no clear D. This CDR3 comprises 10 residues. The V gene's germline CDR1 is DFQATT and CDR2 SNEGSKA (reference sequence). CDR3 residues: CSASNNGYTF. The DNA for the CDR3 is TGCAGTGCTAGTAACAATGGCTACACCTTC.

The chain has TRBV2 and TRBJ2-7; possibly TRBD2 for D (7 bases). V was trimmed by 1 base and J by 5 bases, leaving 21 bases between them. The CDR3 has 17 residues. Per germline, CDR1 SNHLY and CDR2 FYNNEI. The CDR3 is CASSEGAGGLTPHEQYF. DNA for the CDR3: TGTGCCAGCAGTGAAGGGGCCGGGGGGCTAACCCCCCACGAGCAGTACTTC. The variable domain in full, completed from reference TRBV2 and TRBJ2-7, reads EPEVTQTPSHQVTQMGQEVILRCVPISNHLYFYWYRQILGQKVEFLVSFYNNEISEKSEIFDDQFSVERPDGSNFTLKIRSTKLEDSAMYFCASSEGAGGLTPHEQYFGPGTRLTVT.

The chain employs TRBV27 and TRBJ2-3; weak D call: TRBD2 (6 bases). Trimming pared 2 bases from V and 0 bases from J, leaving 12 bases between. CDR3 length equals 16 residues. The germline CDR1 and CDR2 sequences are MNHEY and SMNVEV (reference sequence). This CDR3 reads CASSLGSGVSTDTQYF. The CDR3 bases are TGTGCCAGCAGTTTAGGTTCGGGGGTGAGCACAGATACGCAGTATTTT.

This rearrangement joins TRBV9 to TRBJ2-2; 11 bases line up with TRBD1. Looked up from germline, CDR1 is SGDLS and CDR2 is YYNGEE. V lost 0 bases, J lost 7 bases, and 5 bases stayed unmatched. The CDR3 has 16 amino acids. The CDR3 spells CASSVVGTGGNGELFF. The CDR3 nucleotides read TGTGCCAGCAGCGTAGTCGGGACAGGGGGAAACGGGGAGCTGTTTTTT.

V and J are TRBV4-1 and TRBJ1-5; unclear D gene. In germline, CDR1 is MGHRA, CDR2 YSYEKL. With 4 bases removed from V and 2 bases from J, the gap between germline ends came to 12 bases. CDR3 length: 15 amino acids. Here the CDR3 reads CASSPGKGGNQPQHF. The CDR3 DNA reads as TGCGCCAGCAGCCCGGGAAAAGGTGGCAATCAGCCCCAGCATTTT.

The J gene is TRBJ1-3, the V gene TRBV6-1; the D is unclear. Trimming removed 4 bases from V and 1 base from J, with 8 bases in between. Germline-derived CDR1 and CDR2 are MNHNS and SASEGT. The CDR3 sequence is 14 residues long. The CDR3 nucleotides are TGTGCCAGCAGTGGTAGGAGTTCTGGAAACACCATATATTTT. Protein: CASSGRSSGNTIYF.